This T cell receptor beta chain derives from a study of shared clonotypes between healthy human individuals. Whole-study findings and limits: Sharing across a few donors was seen in 4% to 6.5% of naive CD4 clonotypes.

Samples underwent the assay at deep level. In the sorted-subset replicate PCRs, around 200 ng DNA, around 32,000 T cell genomes, was used. Data came from immunoSEQ multiplex PCR; TCRdb stores just in-frame clones and leaves some out. The table records over 850,000 clones, more than 75% of them present only once. The CDR3 contains 16 residues. V was shortened by 1 base and J by 5 bases, with 17 bases between the two germline ends. Germline V gene data show CDR1 as SEHNR and CDR2 as FQNEAQ (reference sequence). As for this clone: As yet, its antigen is unknown.

Material for sequencing was memory CD4+ T cells from PBMCs. The subset is: CD45RA-negative fraction. This chain links TRBV7-9 with TRBJ1-1; D remains ambiguous. This receptor was identified in a man between 18 and 35 years old in good health. Some clones in this sample may be carry-over from other donors' samples. This chain's CDR3 is CASSLVDLVMGTEAFF. The CDR3 bases are TGTGCCAGCAGCTTAGTAGATCTCGTTATGGGGACTGAAGCTTTCTTT.